Each of the 23 T cell receptor beta chains below was sequenced from the same sample in a study of blood T cell repertoires in COVID-19. Measured with immunoSEQ multiplex PCR; TCRdb has only the in-frame clones, and not every one. Of about 100,000 clones in the sample, approximately 90% were seen once. The material sequenced was peripheral blood. Source of these receptors: a middle-aged man with acute or convalescent COVID-19.

The CDR3 nucleotides read TGTGCCAGCAGAACAGCGGAGGCCAGACACAATGAGCAGTTCTTC. This translates into CASRTAEARHNEQFF. V and J are TRBV2 and TRBJ2-1; possibly TRBD2 for D (5 bases). The CDR3 loop spans 15 amino acids. Germline V gives CDR1 SNHLY, CDR2 FYNNEI. With 6 bases removed from V and 5 bases from J, the gap between germline ends came to 17 bases.

This clone was counted a few times. The gene calls are TRBV4-2 and TRBJ2-2; a possible D gene is TRBD1 (5 bases). CDR1 and CDR2 (germline): LGHNA, YNFKEQ. The CDR3 extends over 14 amino acids. Trimming removed 6 bases from V and 3 bases from J, with 11 bases in between. The CDR3: CASRPQGYTGELFF. CDR3 in DNA: TGTGCCAGCAGACCTCAGGGATACACCGGGGAGCTGTTTTTT.

This clone has a handful of counts. The V gene is TRBV9, the J gene TRBJ2-7; 7 bases are shared with TRBD1. Germline-derived CDR1 and CDR2 are SGDLS and YYNGEE. The CDR3 covers 14 residues. V lost 0 bases and J lost 7; bases outside the gene matches: 7. CDR3 nucleotide sequence: TGTGCCAGCAGCGTAGCGGGACAGAGGGGAGAGCAGTACTTC. The encoded protein is CASSVAGQRGEQYF.

This chain links TRBV5-6 with TRBJ2-3; D might be TRBD2 (6 bases). The germline V gene encodes CDR1 SGHDT and CDR2 YYEEEE. The germline V and J ends were trimmed by 2 bases and 4 bases, with 14 bases remaining between them. The CDR3 totals 15 residues. The CDR3 sequence: CASSFSDGRSDTQYF. DNA for the CDR3: TGTGCCAGCAGCTTCTCAGACGGGAGATCAGATACGCAGTATTTT.

The J gene is TRBJ2-3, the V gene TRBV24-1; TRBD1 matches 9 bases. V shed 4 bases, J shed 2 bases, and the junction held 3 bases outside the gene matches. CDR1 is KGHDR and CDR2 is SFDVKD in the germline V gene. The CDR3 is made up of 15 amino acids. CDR3 sequence: CATSETGGSTDTQYF. CDR3 bases: TGTGCCACCAGTGAAACAGGGGGCTCCACAGATACGCAGTATTTT.

This chain connects TRBV4-1 to TRBJ2-1; TRBD1 might be the D (6 bases). Trimming pared 4 bases from V and 5 bases from J, leaving 15 bases between. There are 15 residues in the CDR3. Germline V lookup: CDR1 MGHRA, CDR2 YSYEKL. The CDR3 coding sequence is TGCGCCAGCAGCCCCTCCGGGACATGGGACAATGAGCAGTTCTTC. Its translation: CASSPSGTWDNEQFF.

The chain has TRBV19 and TRBJ2-5, with TRBD2 identical over 8 bases. Germline values: CDR1 LNHDA, CDR2 SQIVND (reference sequence). CDR3 length: 13 residues. The trim removed 5 bases at V and 5 bases at J, leaving 4 bases unmatched. The CDR3 sequence is CASSPGGAETQYF. CDR3 nucleotide sequence: TGTGCCAGTAGTCCCGGGGGGGCCGAGACCCAGTACTTC.

The chain links TRBV19 to TRBJ1-1, with 10 bases lining up with TRBD1. The CDR3 runs to 11 residues. Trimming took 9 bases from V and 9 from J; bases not matched to a gene: 4. The germline gives CDR1 LNHDA, CDR2 SQIVND (reference sequence). The CDR3 nucleotides are TGTGCCAGCCACGACAGGGGGCAAGCTTTCTTT. Translated, it gives CASHDRGQAFF.

The chain is built from TRBV6-5 and TRBJ2-1; TRBD1 is a possible D gene (7 bases). Trimming removed 3 bases from V and 8 bases from J, with 17 bases in between. The CDR3 runs 15 residues. Per germline, CDR1 MNHEY and CDR2 SVGAGI. The CDR3 spells CASSYLAGGNDEQFF. In DNA form, the CDR3 reads TGTGCCAGCAGTTATCTTGCAGGGGGGAACGATGAGCAGTTCTTC.

V gene TRBV27 combines with J gene TRBJ2-1; 8 nucleotides agree with TRBD2. Germline CDR1 is MNHEY and CDR2 is SMNVEV (reference sequence). The CDR3 runs to 16 residues. The trim removed 5 bases at V and 0 bases at J, leaving 6 bases unmatched. The CDR3 region is CASSLLAGYSYNEQFF. As DNA, the CDR3 is TGTGCCAGCAGTCTGTTAGCGGGATACTCCTACAATGAGCAGTTCTTC.

This chain connects TRBV27 to TRBJ1-1; 7 bases align to TRBD1. Trimming cost V 8 bases and J 4 bases; bases outside gene matches: 10. This CDR3 contains 14 residues. Germline-derived CDR1 and CDR2 are MNHEY and SMNVEV (reference sequence). This CDR3 reads CASGRMTGFTEAFF. For the CDR3, the DNA is TGTGCCAGCGGGCGAATGACAGGGTTCACTGAAGCTTTCTTT.

The genes are TRBV30 and TRBJ1-2; TRBD1 might be the D (5 bases). CDR1 GTSNPN and CDR2 SVGIG come from the germline V gene (reference sequence). V dropped 2 bases and J dropped 8 bases, with 21 bases sitting between them. The length of the CDR3 is 15 residues. CDR3 region: CAWSTPRVGYYGYTF. CDR3 coding DNA: TGTGCCTGGAGTACCCCCAGGGTAGGGTATTACGGCTACACCTTC.

The chain recombines TRBV18 with TRBJ1-6, with 8 bases lining up with TRBD1. With 6 bases clipped from V and 10 bases from J, the junction kept 11 bases outside the gene matches. CDR1 and CDR2 (germline): KGHSH, LQKENI. CDR3 length equals 15 residues. The chain's CDR3 is CASSLQGALQSPLHF. Written as DNA, the CDR3 is TGTGCCAGCTCCCTTCAGGGGGCCCTGCAGTCACCCCTCCACTTT.

This clone was counted a single time. The chain combines TRBV27 with TRBJ2-1, with 7 bases identical to TRBD2. There are 15 residues in the CDR3. CDR1 and CDR2 from the germline V gene are MNHEY and SMNVEV (reference sequence). V lost 5 bases to trimming and J lost 7 bases; unmatched junction nucleotides: 11. CDR3: CASSPPRAGENEQFF. The CDR3 DNA reads TGTGCCAGCAGTCCCCCGAGGGCGGGAGAGAATGAGCAGTTCTTC.

The chain recombines TRBV27 with TRBJ2-3; 16 bases agree with TRBD2. V was clipped by 6 bases and J by 7 bases; unmatched bases: 7. The germline gives CDR1 MNHEY, CDR2 SMNVEV (reference sequence). CDR3 size: 16 residues. As DNA, the CDR3 is TGTGCCAGCAGCATTCCGGGACTAGCGGGAGGGTATACGCAGTATTTT. It translates to CASSIPGLAGGYTQYF.

This clone occurred once. V and J are TRBV6-2 or TRBV6-3 and TRBJ2-1, with D perhaps TRBD2 (6 bases). CDR1 is MNHEY, CDR2 SVGEGT, per germline. V dropped 4 bases and J dropped 11 bases, with 12 bases sitting between them. The CDR3 length is 12 residues. CDR3 residues: CASSFGTGKQFF. CDR3 nucleotides: TGTGCCAGCAGTTTTGGGACTGGTAAGCAGTTCTTC.

The V gene is TRBV11-2, the J gene TRBJ2-1, with 9 bases that match TRBD2. The V segment lost 3 bases and the J segment 0 bases; nucleotides outside the gene matches: 9. Germline CDR1 SGHAT, CDR2 FQNNGV. The CDR3 runs 18 residues. The CDR3 sequence is CASSLREGTASSYNEQFF. The CDR3 DNA reads as TGTGCCAGCAGCTTGCGGGAGGGTACCGCGAGCTCCTACAATGAGCAGTTCTTC.

This chain uses TRBV6-5 with TRBJ1-2; 9 bases are shared with TRBD1. Germline V CDR1 and CDR2: MNHEY, SVGAGI. V gave up 6 bases and J gave up 2 bases; unmatched junction bases: 7. The CDR3 sequence is 15 residues long. CDR3 bases: TGTGCCAGCAGCTACCAGGACAGGGGCAACTATGGCTACACCTTC. Amino acid sequence: CASSYQDRGNYGYTF.

The V and J genes are TRBV4-1 and TRBJ2-7; TRBD2 matches at 11 bases. The length of the CDR3 is 15 residues. V lost 2 bases to trimming and J lost 7 bases; unmatched junction nucleotides: 7. From germline, CDR1 is MGHRA and CDR2 YSYEKL. The DNA for the CDR3 is TGCGCCAGCAGCCAAACTAGCGGGAGCTTGTCAGAGCAGTACTTC. It encodes CASSQTSGSLSEQYF.

The V call is TRBV3-1 (or the pseudogene TRBV3-2), the J call TRBJ2-1; TRBD2 agrees at 7 bases. Germline CDR1 is LGHDT and CDR2 is YNNKEL (reference sequence). Trimming took 2 bases from V and 7 from J; bases not matched to a gene: 8. There are 15 residues in the CDR3. CDR3 protein: CASSQSSSGENEQFF. The CDR3 DNA sequence: TGTGCCAGCAGCCAAAGCTCTAGCGGAGAAAATGAGCAGTTCTTC.

The chain has TRBV2 and TRBJ1-2; a weak D match, TRBD1 (5 bases). Trimming pared 5 bases from V and 2 bases from J, leaving 9 bases between. The CDR3 consists of 13 residues. The germline V gene has CDR1 SNHLY and CDR2 FYNNEI. CDR3 region: CASSQQANYGYTF. The CDR3 DNA follows: TGTGCCAGCAGTCAACAGGCGAACTATGGCTACACCTTC.

The chain has TRBV19 and TRBJ2-7; 10 bases are shared with TRBD2. The length of the CDR3 is 15 residues. With V trimmed by 5 bases and J by 3 bases, 7 bases remained unmatched. Germline CDR1 is LNHDA and CDR2 is SQIVND (reference sequence). The CDR3 coding sequence is TGTGCCAGTAGTTTAGGGACTAGCGCCTACTACGAGCAGTACTTC. It is translated as CASSLGTSAYYEQYF. Combining the CDR3 with reference TRBV19 and TRBJ2-7 gives the whole variable domain DGGITQSPKYLFRKEGQNVTLSCEQNLNHDAMYWYRQDPGQGLRLIYYSQIVNDFQKGDIAEGYSVSREKKESFPLTVTSAQKNPTAFYLCASSLGTSAYYEQYFGPGTRLTVT.

This chain links TRBV5-1 with TRBJ2-3; the match to TRBD2 covers 7 bases. Germline V gives CDR1 SGHRS, CDR2 YFSETQ. This CDR3 is built from 16 residues. J gave up 1 base and V 2 bases, and 7 bases lay outside the gene matches. The CDR3 DNA is TGCGCCAGCAGCTTAGGCGGGGGAGGAGGCACAGATACGCAGTATTTT. It specifies CASSLGGGGGTDTQYF.